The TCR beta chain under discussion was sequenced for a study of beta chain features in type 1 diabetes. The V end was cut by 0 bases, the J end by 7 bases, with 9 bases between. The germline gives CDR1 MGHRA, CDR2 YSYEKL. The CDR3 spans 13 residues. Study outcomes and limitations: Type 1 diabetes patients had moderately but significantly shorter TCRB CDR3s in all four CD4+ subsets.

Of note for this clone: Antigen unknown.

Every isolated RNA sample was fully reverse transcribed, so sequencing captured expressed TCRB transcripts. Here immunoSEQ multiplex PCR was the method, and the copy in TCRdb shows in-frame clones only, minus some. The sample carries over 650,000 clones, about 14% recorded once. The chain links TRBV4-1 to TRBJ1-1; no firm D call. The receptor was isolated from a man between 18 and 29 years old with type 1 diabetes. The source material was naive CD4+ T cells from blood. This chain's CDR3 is CASSQDRGSEAFF. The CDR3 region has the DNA TGCGCCAGCAGCCAAGACCGTGGGAGTGAAGCTTTCTTT.